The 14 T cell receptor beta chains reported below all come from one sample, sequenced in a study of response to subunit inactivated influenza vaccine. TCRdb used MiXCR to reprocess the RT-PCR reads, holding one entry per CDR3 protein. The sample carries over 800,000 distinct CDR3 sequences, over 20% recorded once. Source: PBMCs from blood, taken around 5 days after vaccination. The receptors derive from a man in his forties or fifties who received an inactivated influenza vaccine.

In this sample, this clonotype turned up many times. The rearrangement links TRBV6-5 to TRBJ2-3; D gene uncertain. Looked up from germline, CDR1 is MNHEY and CDR2 is SVGAGI. V was pared by 4 bases and J by 0 bases, with 17 bases between. This CDR3 spans 17 amino acids. In DNA, the CDR3 is TGTGCCAGCAGTTCCTGGCCCCCCACAGCTAGCACAGATACGCAGTATTTT. This sequence encodes CASSSWPPTASTDTQYF.

As regards this clonotype: A much larger clone lies a single base off, so this may be a read error. The chain uses TRBV27 and TRBJ2-3, with a possible D match to TRBD1 (5 bases). Germline V gene data show CDR1 as MNHEY and CDR2 as SMNVEV (reference sequence). The germline V and J ends were trimmed by 9 bases and 5 bases, with 18 bases remaining between them. The CDR3 runs to 14 residues. The CDR3 sequence is CARKGRYQGDTQYF. In DNA form, the CDR3 reads TGTGCCAGAAAAGGGCGTTACCAGGGAGATACGCAGTATTTT.

The genes are TRBV27 and TRBJ2-7, with 7 bases lining up with TRBD2. The CDR3 runs to 14 residues. CDR1 MNHEY and CDR2 SMNVEV come from the germline V gene (reference sequence). With V trimmed by 3 bases and J by 5 bases, 7 bases remained unmatched. CDR3 DNA: TGTGCCAGCAGTTTCGGGGGGACCGTTCACGAGCAGTACTTC. This gives the protein CASSFGGTVHEQYF.

The J gene is TRBJ2-1, the V gene TRBV3-1; D ambiguous. Germline values: CDR1 LGHDT, CDR2 YNNKEL (reference sequence). Trimming left V 1 base short and J 9 bases short, with 7 bases between. CDR3 length equals 12 residues. CDR3 nucleotide sequence: TGTGCCAGCAGCCAAGGACTTCTTGAGCAGTTCTTC. Protein product: CASSQGLLEQFF.

This clonotype was seen more than once but under ten times. The chain is built from TRBV12-3 or TRBV12-4 and TRBJ2-7; perhaps TRBD1 as D (6 bases). Between the trimmed V and J ends, which lost 3 bases and 4 bases, there was a span of 13 bases. The CDR3 contains 14 residues. CDR3: CASSFSGQIYEQYF. The CDR3 nucleotides read TGTGCCAGCAGTTTCTCCGGACAGATTTACGAGCAGTACTTC.

The V call is TRBV4-3, the J call TRBJ2-3; 7 bases line up with TRBD2. The germline V gene encodes CDR1 LGHNA and CDR2 YSLEER. The length of the CDR3 is 16 residues. V lost 0 bases to trimming and J lost 8 bases; unmatched junction nucleotides: 11. The CDR3 loop is CASSQDPAGTMATQYF. The CDR3, as DNA: TGCGCCAGCAGCCAAGATCCAGCGGGGACCATGGCTACGCAGTATTTT.

The chain couples TRBV25-1 to TRBJ1-4; maybe TRBD1 (6 bases). The CDR3 spans 12 residues. Deletions cut 8 bases from V and 8 bases from J, with 12 bases between. Germline CDR1 MGHDK, CDR2 SYGVNS. The CDR3 nucleotides read TGTGCCAGCGGCCAGGGGAGCGAAAAACTGTTTTTT. It is translated as CASGQGSEKLFF.

In this sample, this clonotype turned up a few times. The V gene is TRBV7-8, the J gene TRBJ2-3; 10 bases fit TRBD2. The V gene end was trimmed by 6 bases and the J gene end by 5 bases; junction bases not matched to a gene: 2. In germline, CDR1 is SGHVS, CDR2 FQNEAQ. The CDR3 runs to 13 residues. The CDR3 sequence is CASRVAGGDTQYF. CDR3 nucleotide sequence: TGTGCCAGCAGGGTAGCGGGAGGAGATACGCAGTATTTT.

Only a few counts were recorded for this clonotype. The chain is built from TRBV7-9 and TRBJ1-1; TRBD1 is a possible D gene (6 bases). V was trimmed by 5 bases and J by 4 bases, leaving 23 bases between them. There are 17 residues in the CDR3. Germline lookup yields CDR1 SEHNR and CDR2 FQNEAQ (reference sequence). The CDR3 protein is CASSLQTRGLGGTEAFF. CDR3 coding DNA: TGTGCCAGCAGCCTCCAAACCCGGGGGCTCGGAGGCACTGAAGCTTTCTTT.

This clonotype was counted between two and nine times. The CDR3 loop is CASSLASGGYTQYF. The CDR3 region has the DNA TGTGCCAGCAGCTTAGCGTCGGGTGGATATACGCAGTATTTT. The chain has TRBV7-2 and TRBJ2-3; D is unresolved. Trimming took off 0 bases at V and 7 bases at J, with 11 bases between the two ends. CDR1 and CDR2 (germline): SGHTA, FQGNSA. This CDR3 region has 14 residues.

The chain recombines TRBV11-2 with TRBJ2-2, with 10 nucleotides matching TRBD2. This CDR3 is built from 15 residues. The V gene's germline CDR1 is SGHAT and CDR2 FQNNGV. Germline trimming cut 2 bases from V and 8 bases from J; bases unmatched to any gene: 5. CDR3 coding DNA: TGTGCCAGCAGCTTAAGGACTAGCGGTTTGGGGGAGCTGTTTTTT. Its protein product is CASSLRTSGLGELFF.

This clonotype occurred a few times. CDR3 region: CATTGTQEDYGYTF. In nucleotides, the CDR3 is TGTGCCACTACGGGGACACAAGAGGACTATGGCTACACCTTC. The chain joins TRBV7-9 to TRBJ1-2, with a weak D call TRBD1 (6 bases). V gave up 10 bases and J gave up 3 bases, with 18 bases separating them. Germline CDR1 reads SEHNR; CDR2 reads FQNEAQ (reference sequence). This CDR3 is 14 amino acids long.

The chain links TRBV7-6 to TRBJ2-7; TRBD1 might be the D (5 bases). The V end was cut by 5 bases, the J end by 2 bases, with 13 bases between. This CDR3 spans 14 amino acids. Germline CDR1 reads SGHVS; CDR2 reads FNYEAQ. CDR3 region: CASSGDGATYEQYF. DNA for the CDR3: TGTGCCAGCAGCGGGGATGGGGCCACCTACGAGCAGTACTTC.

This clonotype was seen many times. The rearrangement uses TRBV7-2 and TRBJ2-1, with 7 bases identical to TRBD1. With V trimmed by 2 bases and J by 8 bases, 0 bases remained unmatched. Germline V gene data show CDR1 as SGHTA and CDR2 as FQGNSA. CDR3 length equals 12 residues. CDR3 nucleotide sequence: TGTGCCAGCAGCTTAACAGGGGATGAGCAGTTCTTC. It specifies CASSLTGDEQFF.